The sequence of this T cell receptor beta chain was determined in a study of OX40 agonist ivuxolimab in advanced cancers. Across the study: Dose-escalation subjects each had hepatocellular carcinoma, melanoma, renal cell or head and neck cancer.

The protocol was immunoSEQ multiplex PCR, while the TCRdb copy is restricted to in-frame clones and leaves out a portion. The repertoire has about 84,000 clones, approximately 89% of them found once; the top ten carry about 0.2%. Comments on this clone: Antigen unknown.

It was autoimmune disease history or systemic immunosuppression that excluded patients. On cycle 4 day 1 and cycle 7 day 1, as well as at baseline, blood was sampled. Regarding the study as a whole: There was clonal expansion of CD4+ and CD8+ blood T cells by week 6 at 0.1 to 3.0 mg/kg.

V was trimmed by 8 bases and J by 6 bases, leaving 17 bases between them. This CDR3 has 14 amino acids. Germline V gene lookup returns CDR1 MNHNS and CDR2 SASEGT. This sample comprised CD4+ or CD8+ T cells sorted from blood, obtained in a trial of the OX40 agonist ivuxolimab. V gene TRBV6-1 combines with J gene TRBJ2-1; perhaps TRBD2 as D (6 bases). The sequence was obtained from an adult with an advanced solid tumor such as melanoma, head and neck, liver or kidney cancer. The CDR3 DNA follows: TGTGCCAGCCCTAGGGAGTTCGGGGGCAATGAGCAGTTCTTC. Its translation: CASPREFGGNEQFF.